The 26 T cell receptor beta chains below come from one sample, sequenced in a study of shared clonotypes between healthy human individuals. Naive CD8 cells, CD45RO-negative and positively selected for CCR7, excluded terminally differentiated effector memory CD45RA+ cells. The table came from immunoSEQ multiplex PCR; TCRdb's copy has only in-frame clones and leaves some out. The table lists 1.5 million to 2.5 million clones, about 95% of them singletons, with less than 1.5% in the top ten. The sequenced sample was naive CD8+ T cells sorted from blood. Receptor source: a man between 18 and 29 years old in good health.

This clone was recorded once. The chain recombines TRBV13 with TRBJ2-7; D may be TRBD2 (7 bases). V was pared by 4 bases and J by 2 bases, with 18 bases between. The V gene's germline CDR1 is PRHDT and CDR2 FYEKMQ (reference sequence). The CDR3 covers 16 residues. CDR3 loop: CASSSRGGYSTYEQYF. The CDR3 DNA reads TGTGCCAGCAGCTCTAGGGGGGGCTACAGTACCTACGAGCAGTACTTC.

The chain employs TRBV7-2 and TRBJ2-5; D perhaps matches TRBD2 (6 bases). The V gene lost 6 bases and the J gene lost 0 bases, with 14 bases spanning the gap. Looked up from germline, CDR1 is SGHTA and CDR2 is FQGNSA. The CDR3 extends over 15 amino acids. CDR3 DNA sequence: TGTGCCAGCAGTCGGATTCTAGCGAACCAAGAGACCCAGTACTTC. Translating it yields CASSRILANQETQYF. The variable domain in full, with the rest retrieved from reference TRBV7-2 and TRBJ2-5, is GAGVSQSPSNKVTEKGKDVELRCDPISGHTALYWYRQSLGQGLEFLIYFQGNSAPDKSGLPSDRFSAERTGGSVSTLTIQRTQQEDSAVYLCASSRILANQETQYFGPGTRLLVL.

The CDR3 DNA reads as TGTGCCAGCAGTGAAGCGCGGTTTGCGACGGAGGGTATATACGAGCAGTACTTC. It translates to CASSEARFATEGIYEQYF. The chain carries TRBV6-1 and TRBJ2-7, with a tentative D call TRBD2 (6 bases). Germline V gene sequence: CDR1 MNHNS, CDR2 SASEGT. With 0 bases removed from V and 4 bases from J, the gap between germline ends came to 22 bases. The CDR3 loop spans 18 amino acids.

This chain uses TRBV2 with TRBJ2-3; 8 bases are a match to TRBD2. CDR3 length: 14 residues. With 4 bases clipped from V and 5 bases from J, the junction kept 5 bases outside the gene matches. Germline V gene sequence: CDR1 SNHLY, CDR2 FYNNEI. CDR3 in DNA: TGTGCCAGCAGTGGGACTAGCCGGGGAGATACGCAGTATTTT. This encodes CASSGTSRGDTQYF.

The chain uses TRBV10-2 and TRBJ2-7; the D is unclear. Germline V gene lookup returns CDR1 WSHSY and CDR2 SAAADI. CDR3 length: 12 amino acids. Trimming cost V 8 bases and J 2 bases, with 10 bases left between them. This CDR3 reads CASLAGPYEQYF. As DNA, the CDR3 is TGCGCCAGCCTCGCTGGCCCCTACGAGCAGTACTTC.

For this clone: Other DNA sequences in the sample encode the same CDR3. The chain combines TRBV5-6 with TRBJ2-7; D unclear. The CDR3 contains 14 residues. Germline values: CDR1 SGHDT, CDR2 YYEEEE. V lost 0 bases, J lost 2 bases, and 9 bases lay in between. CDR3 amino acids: CASSLGGSPYEQYF. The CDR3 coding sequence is TGTGCCAGCAGCTTGGGTGGCAGCCCCTACGAGCAGTACTTC.

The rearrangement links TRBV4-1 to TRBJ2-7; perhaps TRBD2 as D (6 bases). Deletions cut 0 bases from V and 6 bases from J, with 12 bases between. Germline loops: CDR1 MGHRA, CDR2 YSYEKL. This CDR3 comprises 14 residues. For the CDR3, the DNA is TGCGCCAGCAGCCAAGATACGTTCGGGAGCGAGCAGTACTTC. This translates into CASSQDTFGSEQYF.

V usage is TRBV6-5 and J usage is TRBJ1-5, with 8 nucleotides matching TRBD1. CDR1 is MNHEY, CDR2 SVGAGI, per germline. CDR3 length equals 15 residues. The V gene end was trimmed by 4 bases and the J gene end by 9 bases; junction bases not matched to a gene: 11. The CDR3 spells CASSSRDRPQPPQHF. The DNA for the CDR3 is TGTGCCAGCAGTTCCCGGGACAGGCCCCAGCCGCCCCAGCATTTT.

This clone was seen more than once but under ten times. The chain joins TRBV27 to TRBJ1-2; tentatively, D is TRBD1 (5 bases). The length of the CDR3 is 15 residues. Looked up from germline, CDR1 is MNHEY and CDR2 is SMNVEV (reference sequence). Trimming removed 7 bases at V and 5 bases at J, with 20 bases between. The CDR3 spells CASTPSQGGGYGYTF. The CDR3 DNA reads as TGTGCCAGCACCCCTTCCCAGGGTGGAGGGTATGGCTACACCTTC.

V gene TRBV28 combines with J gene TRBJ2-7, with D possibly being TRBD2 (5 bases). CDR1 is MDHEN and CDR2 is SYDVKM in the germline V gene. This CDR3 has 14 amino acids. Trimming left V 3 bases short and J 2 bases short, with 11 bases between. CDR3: CASSFGVRAYEQYF. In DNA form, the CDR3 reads TGTGCCAGCAGTTTCGGGGTAAGGGCCTACGAGCAGTACTTC. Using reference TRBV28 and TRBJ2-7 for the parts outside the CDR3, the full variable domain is DVKVTQSSRYLVKRTGEKVFLECVQDMDHENMFWYRQDPGLGLRLIYFSYDVKMKEKGDIPEGYSVSREKKERFSLILESASTNQTSMYLCASSFGVRAYEQYFGPGTRLTVT.

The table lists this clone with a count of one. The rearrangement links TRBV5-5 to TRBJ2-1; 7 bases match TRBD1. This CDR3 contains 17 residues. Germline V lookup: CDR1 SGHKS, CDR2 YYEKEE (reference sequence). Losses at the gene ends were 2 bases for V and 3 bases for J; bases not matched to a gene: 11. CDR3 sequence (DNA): TGTGCCAGCAGCTTTGACCTGACAGGGTTCGGCTACAATGAGCAGTTCTTC. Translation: CASSFDLTGFGYNEQFF. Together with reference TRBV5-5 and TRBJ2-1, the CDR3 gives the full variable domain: DAGVTQSPTHLIKTRGQQVTLRCSPISGHKSVSWYQQVLGQGPQFIFQYYEKEERGRGNFPDRFSARQFPNYSSELNVNALLLGDSALYLCASSFDLTGFGYNEQFFGPGTRLTVL.

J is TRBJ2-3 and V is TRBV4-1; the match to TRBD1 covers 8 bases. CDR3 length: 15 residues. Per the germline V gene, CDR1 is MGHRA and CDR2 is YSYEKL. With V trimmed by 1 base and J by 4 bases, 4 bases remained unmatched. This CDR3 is CASSQGTGFSDTQYF. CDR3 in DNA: TGCGCCAGCAGCCAAGGGACAGGGTTTTCAGATACGCAGTATTTT.

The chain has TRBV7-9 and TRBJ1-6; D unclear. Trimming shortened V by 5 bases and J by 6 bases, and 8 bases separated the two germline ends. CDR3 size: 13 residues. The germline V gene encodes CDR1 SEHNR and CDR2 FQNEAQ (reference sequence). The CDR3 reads CASSQTTNSPLHF. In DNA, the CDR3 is TGTGCCAGCAGCCAAACAACTAATTCACCCCTCCACTTT. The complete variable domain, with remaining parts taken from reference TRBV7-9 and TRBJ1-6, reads DTGVSQNPRHKITKRGQNVTFRCDPISEHNRLYWYRQTLGQGPEFLTYFQNEAQLEKSRLLSDRFSAERPKGSFSTLEIQRTEQGDSAMYLCASSQTTNSPLHFGNGTRLTVT.

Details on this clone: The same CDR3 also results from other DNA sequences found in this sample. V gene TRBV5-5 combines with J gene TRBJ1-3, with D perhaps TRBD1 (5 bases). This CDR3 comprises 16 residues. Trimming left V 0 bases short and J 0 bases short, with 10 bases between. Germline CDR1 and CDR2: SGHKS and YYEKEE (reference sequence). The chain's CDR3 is CASSLEPQGSGNTIYF. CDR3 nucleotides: TGTGCCAGCAGCTTGGAGCCGCAGGGCTCTGGAAACACCATATATTTT. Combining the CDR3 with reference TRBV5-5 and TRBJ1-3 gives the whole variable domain DAGVTQSPTHLIKTRGQQVTLRCSPISGHKSVSWYQQVLGQGPQFIFQYYEKEERGRGNFPDRFSARQFPNYSSELNVNALLLGDSALYLCASSLEPQGSGNTIYFGEGSWLTVV.

Here the CDR3 DNA reads TGCGCCAGCAGCCAAGAGGTGGGGCAGGAGGCTGGGGCCAACGTCCTGACTTTC. It yields the protein CASSQEVGQEAGANVLTF. The genes are TRBV4-3 and TRBJ2-6; D assignment may be TRBD1 or TRBD2 (5 bases each). CDR1 and CDR2 (germline): LGHNA, YSLEER. The CDR3 runs to 18 residues. V was cut by 0 bases and J by 2 bases, with 14 bases left in between.

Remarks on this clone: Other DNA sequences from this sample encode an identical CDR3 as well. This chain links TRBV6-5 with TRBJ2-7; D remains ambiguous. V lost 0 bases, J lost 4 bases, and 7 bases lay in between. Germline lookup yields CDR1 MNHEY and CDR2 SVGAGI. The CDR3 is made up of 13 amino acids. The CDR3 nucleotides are TGTGCCAGCAGTTACTCGAGTGATTACGAGCAGTACTTC. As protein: CASSYSSDYEQYF.

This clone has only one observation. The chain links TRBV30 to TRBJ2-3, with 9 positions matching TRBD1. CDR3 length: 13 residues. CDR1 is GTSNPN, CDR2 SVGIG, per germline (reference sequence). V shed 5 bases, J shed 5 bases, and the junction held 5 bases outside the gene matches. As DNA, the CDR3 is TGTGCCTGGGAACAGGGGGCCGGAGATACGCAGTATTTT. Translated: CAWEQGAGDTQYF.

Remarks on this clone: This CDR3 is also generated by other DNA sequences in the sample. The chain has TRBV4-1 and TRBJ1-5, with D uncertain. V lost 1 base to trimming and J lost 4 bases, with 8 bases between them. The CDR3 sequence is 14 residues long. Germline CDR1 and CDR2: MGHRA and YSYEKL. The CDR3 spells CASSQVTGNQPQHF. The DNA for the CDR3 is TGCGCCAGCAGCCAAGTTACCGGTAATCAGCCCCAGCATTTT.

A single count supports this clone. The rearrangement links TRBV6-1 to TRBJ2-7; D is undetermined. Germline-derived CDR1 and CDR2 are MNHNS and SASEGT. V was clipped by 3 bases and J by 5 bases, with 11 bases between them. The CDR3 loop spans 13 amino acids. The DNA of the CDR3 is TGTGCCAGCAGTGATTTTGGTCCCAACGAGCAGTACTTC. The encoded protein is CASSDFGPNEQYF.

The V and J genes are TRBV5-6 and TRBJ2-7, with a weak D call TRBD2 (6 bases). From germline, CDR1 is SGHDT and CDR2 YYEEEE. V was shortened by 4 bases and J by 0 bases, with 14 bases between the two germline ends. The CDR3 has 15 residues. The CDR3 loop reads CASSPPSGLSYEQYF. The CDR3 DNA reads TGTGCCAGCAGCCCCCCGTCGGGACTCTCCTACGAGCAGTACTTC.

DNA for the CDR3: TGTGCCAGCAGTTATATTAGCTCCTACAATGAGCAGTTCTTC. This encodes CASSYISSYNEQFF. The chain combines TRBV6-5 with TRBJ2-1; no definite D call. The CDR3 is 14 residues long. Between the trimmed V and J ends, which lost 3 bases and 0 bases, there was a span of 6 bases. Germline CDR1 and CDR2: MNHEY and SVGAGI.

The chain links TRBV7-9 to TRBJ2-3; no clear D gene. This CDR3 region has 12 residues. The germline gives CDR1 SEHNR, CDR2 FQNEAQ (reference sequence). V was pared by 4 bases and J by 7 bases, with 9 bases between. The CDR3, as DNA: TGTGCCAGCAGCTCCCATGTTCATACGCAGTATTTT. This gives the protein CASSSHVHTQYF. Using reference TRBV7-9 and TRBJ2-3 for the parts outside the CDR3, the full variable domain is DTGVSQNPRHKITKRGQNVTFRCDPISEHNRLYWYRQTLGQGPEFLTYFQNEAQLEKSRLLSDRFSAERPKGSFSTLEIQRTEQGDSAMYLCASSSHVHTQYFGPGTRLTVL.

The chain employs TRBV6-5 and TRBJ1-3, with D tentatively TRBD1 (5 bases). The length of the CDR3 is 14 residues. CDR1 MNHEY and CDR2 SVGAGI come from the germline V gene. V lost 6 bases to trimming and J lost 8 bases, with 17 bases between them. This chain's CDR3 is CASSIHPGRDTIYF. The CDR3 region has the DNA TGTGCCAGCAGCATCCACCCGGGGCGTGACACCATATATTTT.

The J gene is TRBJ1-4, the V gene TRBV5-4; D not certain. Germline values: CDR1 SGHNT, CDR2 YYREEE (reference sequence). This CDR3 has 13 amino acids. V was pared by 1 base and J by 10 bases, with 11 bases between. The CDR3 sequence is CASSLLGDGKLFF. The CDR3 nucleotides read TGTGCCAGCAGCTTGCTAGGAGATGGAAAACTGTTTTTT.

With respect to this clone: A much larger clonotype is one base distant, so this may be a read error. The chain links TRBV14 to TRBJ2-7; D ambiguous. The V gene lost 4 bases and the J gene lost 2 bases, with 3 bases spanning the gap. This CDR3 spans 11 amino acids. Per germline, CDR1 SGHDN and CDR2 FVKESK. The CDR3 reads CASSPAYEQYF. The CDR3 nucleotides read TGTGCCAGCAGCCCCGCCTACGAGCAGTACTTC.

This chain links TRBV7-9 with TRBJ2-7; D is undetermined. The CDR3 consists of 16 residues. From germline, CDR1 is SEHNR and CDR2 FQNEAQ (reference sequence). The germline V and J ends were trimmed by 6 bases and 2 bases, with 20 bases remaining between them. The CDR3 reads CASSSDEGSRAYEQYF. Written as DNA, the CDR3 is TGTGCCAGCAGTTCCGACGAAGGGTCAAGAGCCTACGAGCAGTACTTC.